Listed here are 8 T cell receptor beta chains from one sample, sequenced in a study of blood T cell repertoires in COVID-19. Generated by immunoSEQ multiplex PCR, the TCRdb table keeps only in-frame clones and is missing some. Of 100,000 to 150,000 clones in the sample, around 89% were seen once. The sequencing input was peripheral blood. The receptors come from a man aged 45-65 years with acute or convalescent COVID-19.

This clone was found once. CDR3 sequence: CASSSSGGHTGELFF. The DNA for the CDR3 is TGTGCCAGCAGCTCATCAGGGGGACACACCGGGGAGCTGTTTTTT. The chain links TRBV11-2 to TRBJ2-2; TRBD1 matches 7 bases. The J segment lost 3 bases and the V segment lost 4 bases, leaving 5 bases of the junction unmatched. CDR3 size: 15 residues. CDR1 and CDR2 (germline): SGHAT, FQNNGV.

The V and J genes are TRBV5-8 and TRBJ2-1, with a possible D match to TRBD2 (6 bases). CDR1 and CDR2 from the germline V gene are SGHTS and YDEGEE. V lost 3 bases and J 3 bases, leaving 16 bases between the germline ends. This CDR3 has 16 amino acids. The DNA of the CDR3 is TGTGCCAGCAGCTCCCCCGGGACTCGAAACTACAATGAGCAGTTCTTC. Translating it yields CASSSPGTRNYNEQFF. The full variable domain, rest sourced from reference TRBV5-8 and TRBJ2-1, is EAGVTQSPTHLIKTRGQQATLRCSPISGHTSVYWYQQALGLGLQFLLWYDEGEERNRGNFPPRFSGRQFPNYSSELNVNALELEDSALYLCASSSPGTRNYNEQFFGPGTRLTVL.

This clone occurred once. CDR3 in amino acids: CASSPRLAGGAYNEQFF. The CDR3 nucleotides are TGTGCCAGCAGCCCACGACTAGCGGGGGGGGCCTACAATGAGCAGTTCTTC. The chain carries TRBV7-2 and TRBJ2-1; 14 nucleotides line up with TRBD2. Germline trimming cut 5 bases from V and 2 bases from J; bases unmatched to any gene: 5. Germline lookup yields CDR1 SGHTA and CDR2 FQGNSA. The CDR3 contains 17 residues.

CDR3 bases: TGTGCCAGCAGTCTAGGACGGAGGATTAACTATGGCTACACCTTC. Its protein is CASSLGRRINYGYTF. The chain carries TRBV28 and TRBJ1-2; unclear D gene. V was cut by 5 bases and J by 1 base, with 14 bases left in between. The CDR3 has 15 residues. Per the germline V gene, CDR1 is MDHEN and CDR2 is SYDVKM.

This clone was counted between two and nine times. CDR3 in DNA: TGCGCCAGCAGCCAACCCCGGGACTTAGGGAATGAGCAGTTCTTC. Translating it yields CASSQPRDLGNEQFF. The rearrangement uses TRBV4-1 and TRBJ2-1; possibly TRBD2 for D (6 bases). V was pared by 2 bases and J by 7 bases, with 15 bases between. Germline V gene sequence: CDR1 MGHRA, CDR2 YSYEKL. The CDR3 has 15 amino acids.

This chain joins TRBV7-8 and TRBJ2-3; 7 nucleotides line up with TRBD1. The CDR3 extends over 14 amino acids. Trimming removed 4 bases from V and 2 bases from J; junction bases left unmatched: 3. Germline V gives CDR1 SGHVS, CDR2 FQNEAQ. The CDR3 region has the DNA TGTGCCAGCAGCTACAGGGGTCTCACAGATACGCAGTATTTT. This gives the protein CASSYRGLTDTQYF.

In its sample, this clone was seen once. This chain links TRBV5-1 with TRBJ1-2; D is ambiguous. CDR1 SGHRS and CDR2 YFSETQ come from the germline V gene. The CDR3 length is 16 residues. The V end lost 0 bases, the J end lost 0 bases, and 12 bases lay between the germline ends. The CDR3 DNA sequence: TGCGCCAGCAGCTTGGGGACGGTGGGAGCTAACTATGGCTACACCTTC. As protein: CASSLGTVGANYGYTF.

The chain is built from TRBV3-1 (or the pseudogene TRBV3-2) and TRBJ2-3, with 8 bases lining up with TRBD1. The germline V gene encodes CDR1 LGHDT and CDR2 YNNKEL (reference sequence). V was pared by 1 base and J by 6 bases, with 3 bases of the junction left unmatched. The CDR3 sequence is 14 residues long. The CDR3 nucleotides read TGTGCCAGCAGCCAAGGTCACAGGGGGGATACGCAGTATTTT. Amino acids: CASSQGHRGDTQYF.